This entry concerns a single T cell receptor (beta chain). Its target is unknown. The protocol was immunoSEQ multiplex PCR, while the TCRdb copy is restricted to in-frame clones and leaves out a portion. The sample lists around 140,000 clones, 85% occurring once. The record originates from a study of T cell responses to AZD1222 COVID-19 vaccine. The CDR3 has 14 residues. Trimming stripped 4 bases from V and 0 bases from J, with 10 bases between. Per the germline V gene, CDR1 is SGHDN and CDR2 is FVKESK. Study results and caveats: Seropositive status at baseline applied to only 5 to 7 AZD1222 recipients. Donors were mostly white British, more females; clonal diversity possibly underestimated. Across spike, vaccine-associated CD4 TCRs were found, dominant at 160-218 and 743-854.

J is TRBJ2-7 and V is TRBV14; TRBD2 is a possible D gene (6 bases). The TCR was taken from an adult who received the MenACWY meningococcal vaccine as a control. This sample comprised peripheral blood, obtained 28 days after the second dose of the MenACWY control vaccine. CDR3 in DNA: TGTGCCAGCAGCCCCCGGGGGATCTCCTACGAGCAGTACTTC. It is translated as CASSPRGISYEQYF.